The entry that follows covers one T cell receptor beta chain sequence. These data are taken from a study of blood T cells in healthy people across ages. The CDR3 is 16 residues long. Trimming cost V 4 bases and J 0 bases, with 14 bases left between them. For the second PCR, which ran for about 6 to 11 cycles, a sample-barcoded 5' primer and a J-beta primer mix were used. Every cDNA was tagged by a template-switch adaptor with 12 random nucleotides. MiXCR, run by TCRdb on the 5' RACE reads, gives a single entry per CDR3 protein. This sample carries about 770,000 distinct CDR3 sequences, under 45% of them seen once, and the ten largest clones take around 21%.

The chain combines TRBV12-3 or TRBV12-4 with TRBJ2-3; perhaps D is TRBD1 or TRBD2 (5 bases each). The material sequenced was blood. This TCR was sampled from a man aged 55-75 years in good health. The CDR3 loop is CASSSSGTTSTDTQYF. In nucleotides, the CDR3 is TGTGCCAGCAGTTCGTCCGGGACGACTAGCACAGATACGCAGTATTTT.